Sequencing of this TCR beta chain was carried out in a study of regulatory T cells in long-lasting Graves disease. TCR beta libraries were built with iRepertoire HTBI primers and Arm-PCR of CDR3 regions. TCRdb re-called the multiplex PCR reads with MiXCR, one entry per CDR3 protein. This sample has a few hundred thousand distinct CDR3 sequences; 18% occur once, and the top ten carry approximately 14%. This CDR3 region has 16 residues. Germline V lookup: CDR1 MNHNS, CDR2 SASEGT. V lost 5 bases to trimming and J lost 7 bases; unmatched junction nucleotides: 11. Study conclusions and caveats: It was possible that the small sample size reduced accuracy. Newly diagnosed patients shared 950 to 1,000 public clonotypes; persistent patients shared some 2,700.

The time point denotes: newly diagnosed GD, antithyroid drugs for less than 3 months. The authors made the TCR library using RNA they extracted from PBMCs. This clonotype was counted at least ten times. Its antigen is unknown. The data were also submitted as part of a second study, on T cells in Graves' hyperthyroidism and ophthalmopathy. That source adds: Most clonotypes expanded in thyroid above 0.001 were likewise present in blood.

This sequence joins TRBV6-1 and TRBJ1-4; 9 nucleotides align to TRBD1. The TCR was taken from a woman aged 30 to 39 with Graves disease. Sequenced here: peripheral blood mononuclear cells (PBMCs), sampled at new diagnosis, from a patient treated with antithyroid drugs. For the CDR3, the DNA is TGTGCCAGCAGTCCGACGCCGGACAGGGGCGGTGAAAAACTGTTTTTT. It yields the protein CASSPTPDRGGEKLFF.